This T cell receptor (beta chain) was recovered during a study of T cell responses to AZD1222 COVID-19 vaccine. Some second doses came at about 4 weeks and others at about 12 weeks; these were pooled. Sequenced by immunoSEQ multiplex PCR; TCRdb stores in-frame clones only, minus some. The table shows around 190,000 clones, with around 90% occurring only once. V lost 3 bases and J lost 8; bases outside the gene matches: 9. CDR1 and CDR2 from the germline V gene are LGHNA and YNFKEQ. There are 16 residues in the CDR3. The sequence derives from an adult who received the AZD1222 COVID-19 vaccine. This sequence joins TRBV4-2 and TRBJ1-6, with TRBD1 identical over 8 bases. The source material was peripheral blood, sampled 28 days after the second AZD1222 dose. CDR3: CASSQIWTGMDSPLHF. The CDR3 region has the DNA TGTGCCAGCAGCCAGATTTGGACAGGGATGGATTCACCCCTCCACTTT.